A selection of T cell receptor beta chains follows, all from one sample in a study of cytomegalovirus exposure and HLA in healthy donors. Repertoires were generated with immunoSEQ multiplex PCR, while TCRdb's copy carries only in-frame clones and drops some. The table includes over 150,000 clones, around 80% detected once. The source material was PBMCs. Receptor source: a girl between 10 and 17 years old in good health and CMV-seropositive. CDR3s include the opening cysteine and the closing phenylalanine or tryptophan. Each record gives: clone size, J gene, V gene, D gene, CDR3 DNA, CDR3 protein. The D gene is left open where the match is weak. The size entry is marked missing in some rows and otherwise reads once, few, many or a size class.

clone_size: -; j_call: TRBJ2-5; v_call: TRBV20-1; d_call: -; cdr3_nt: TGCAGTGCATTGCGAAAAGAGACCCAGTACTTC; cdr3_aa: CSALRKETQYF
clone_size: -; j_call: TRBJ1-1; v_call: TRBV6-1; d_call: TRBD1; cdr3_nt: TGTGCCAGCAGTGATGGTCAGGGGGCCTATACTGAAGCTTTCTTT; cdr3_aa: CASSDGQGAYTEAFF
clone_size: -; j_call: TRBJ1-2; v_call: TRBV7-2; d_call: TRBD1; cdr3_nt: TGTGCCAGCAGCGGGGAGCTTAGAACCAGGGGGGTCTGGGGCTACACCTTC; cdr3_aa: CASSGELRTRGVWGYTF
clone_size: once; j_call: TRBJ2-1; v_call: TRBV27; d_call: TRBD1; cdr3_nt: TGTGCCAGCAGTTTAGGGACAGGGATCGATGAGCAGTTCTTC; cdr3_aa: CASSLGTGIDEQFF
clone_size: -; j_call: TRBJ1-2; v_call: TRBV2; d_call: -; cdr3_nt: TGTGCCAGCACCAGGGAATTGAGCTATGGCTACACCTTC; cdr3_aa: CASTRELSYGYTF
clone_size: -; j_call: TRBJ2-2; v_call: TRBV18; d_call: TRBD1; cdr3_nt: TGTGCCAGCTCACTTGACAGGGGAAACACCGGGGAGCTGTTTTTT; cdr3_aa: CASSLDRGNTGELFF
clone_size: -; j_call: TRBJ2-2; v_call: TRBV28; d_call: TRBD1; cdr3_nt: TGTGCCAGCACCCACAGGGGATACACCGGGGAGCTGTTTTTT; cdr3_aa: CASTHRGYTGELFF
clone_size: -; j_call: TRBJ2-1; v_call: TRBV28; d_call: TRBD2; cdr3_nt: TGTGCCAGCAGCTCCTCCTGGGGGGGGAGTGCCTACAATGAGCAGTTCTTC; cdr3_aa: CASSSSWGGSAYNEQFF
clone_size: few; j_call: TRBJ2-1; v_call: TRBV6-1; d_call: -; cdr3_nt: TGTGCCAGCAGTGAATCGCCGCAGGAAGGTAATGAGCAGTTCTTC; cdr3_aa: CASSESPQEGNEQFF
clone_size: -; j_call: TRBJ2-1; v_call: TRBV4-3; d_call: TRBD2; cdr3_nt: TGCGCCAGCAGCCAAGATTCCCTAGCGGGTGGTGAGCAGTTCTTC; cdr3_aa: CASSQDSLAGGEQFF
clone_size: -; j_call: TRBJ2-2; v_call: TRBV11-3; d_call: -; cdr3_nt: TGTGCCAGCAGCTTAGGGCAGGCATCAGGGGAGTTGTTTTTT; cdr3_aa: CASSLGQASGELFF
clone_size: -; j_call: TRBJ1-1; v_call: TRBV6-1; d_call: TRBD1; cdr3_nt: TGTGCCAGCAGTGAGCAGGGGGCGAGTACTGAAGCTTTCTTT; cdr3_aa: CASSEQGASTEAFF
clone_size: -; j_call: TRBJ2-7; v_call: TRBV27; d_call: TRBD1; cdr3_nt: TGTGCCAGCAGTTCACTACAGGGGGCCTCCTACGAGCAGTACTTC; cdr3_aa: CASSSLQGASYEQYF
clone_size: -; j_call: TRBJ2-5; v_call: TRBV30; d_call: -; cdr3_nt: TGTGCCTGGAGGAGGCGAGAGACCCAGTACTTC; cdr3_aa: CAWRRRETQYF
clone_size: -; j_call: TRBJ2-1; v_call: TRBV19; d_call: -; cdr3_nt: TGTGCCAGTACTTTCGGGAATGAGCAGTTCTTC; cdr3_aa: CASTFGNEQFF
clone_size: -; j_call: TRBJ1-1; v_call: TRBV6-6; d_call: TRBD1; cdr3_nt: TGTGCCAGCAGTAGGGACAGGGTGAACACTGAAGCTTTCTTT; cdr3_aa: CASSRDRVNTEAFF
clone_size: -; j_call: TRBJ1-5; v_call: TRBV30; d_call: -; cdr3_nt: TGTGCCTGGAGTCTGGGGAGAGGGCCCCAGCATTTT; cdr3_aa: CAWSLGRGPQHF
clone_size: -; j_call: TRBJ1-2; v_call: TRBV15; d_call: -; cdr3_nt: TGTGCCACCAGCTCGAGTCGCGGCGGCGTGGACTATGGCTACACCTTC; cdr3_aa: CATSSSRGGVDYGYTF
clone_size: -; j_call: TRBJ1-1; v_call: TRBV10-3; d_call: TRBD1; cdr3_nt: TGTGCCACCCAACCCGGACAGGGAGTCACTGAAGCTTTCTTT; cdr3_aa: CATQPGQGVTEAFF
clone_size: -; j_call: TRBJ2-7; v_call: TRBV2; d_call: TRBD1; cdr3_nt: TGTGCCAGCAGTTCGCACCCGGACAGGGCAGGCTACGAGCAGTACTTC; cdr3_aa: CASSSHPDRAGYEQYF
clone_size: once; j_call: TRBJ1-4; v_call: TRBV7-6; d_call: -; cdr3_nt: TGTGCCAGCAGCTTAGCGGCAGGGGAGAGTGAAAAACTGTTTTTT; cdr3_aa: CASSLAAGESEKLFF
clone_size: once; j_call: TRBJ2-3; v_call: TRBV7-7; d_call: TRBD2; cdr3_nt: TGTGCTAGCAGCTCGGCGGGGGGAGATACGCAGTATTTT; cdr3_aa: CASSSAGGDTQYF
clone_size: -; j_call: TRBJ2-7; v_call: TRBV6-5; d_call: -; cdr3_nt: TGTGCCAGCAGTTACTCGCTGGGCCCCTACGAGCAGTACTTC; cdr3_aa: CASSYSLGPYEQYF
clone_size: -; j_call: TRBJ2-7; v_call: TRBV18; d_call: -; cdr3_nt: TGTGCCAGCTCACCGGCGGTAGACTCCTACGAGCAGTACTTC; cdr3_aa: CASSPAVDSYEQYF
clone_size: -; j_call: TRBJ1-1; v_call: TRBV6-5; d_call: TRBD1; cdr3_nt: TGTGCCACCCGACAGGGGGCAGGGAACACTGAAGCTTTCTTT; cdr3_aa: CATRQGAGNTEAFF